This T cell receptor (beta chain) came from a study of shared clonotypes between healthy human individuals. Comments on this clone: Its antigen is not known.

Some clones are missing from TCRdb's copy, which holds only in-frame ones; the method was immunoSEQ multiplex PCR. The sample lists approximately 1.4 million clones; approximately 98% were seen once. Notes on the study in general: Depth of sequencing was expected to influence donor clonotype sharing. Estimated richness was generally greater in naive than memory subsets.

The CDR3 has 14 residues. Germline V lookup: CDR1 SEHNR, CDR2 FQNEAQ (reference sequence). The V end was cut by 7 bases, the J end by 3 bases, with 16 bases between. The J gene is TRBJ2-7, the V gene TRBV7-9, with D tentatively TRBD2 (5 bases). The sample consisted of naive CD4+ T cells sorted from blood. This sample's subset: CD45RA+ positively selected. The receptor comes from a man younger than 45 in good health. The chain's CDR3 is CASINTGVNYEQYF. The CDR3, as DNA: TGTGCCAGCATTAATACCGGGGTGAACTACGAGCAGTACTTC.